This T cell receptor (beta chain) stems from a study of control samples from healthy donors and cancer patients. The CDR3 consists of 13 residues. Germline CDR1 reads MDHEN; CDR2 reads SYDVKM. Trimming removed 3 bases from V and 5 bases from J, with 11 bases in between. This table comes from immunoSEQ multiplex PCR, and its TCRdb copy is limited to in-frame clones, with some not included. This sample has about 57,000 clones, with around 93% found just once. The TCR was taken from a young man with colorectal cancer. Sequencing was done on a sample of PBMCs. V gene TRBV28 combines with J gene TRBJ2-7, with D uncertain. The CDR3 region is CASSFGLGHEQYF. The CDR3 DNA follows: TGTGCCAGCAGTTTTGGCCTTGGCCACGAGCAGTACTTC.